The 19 T cell receptor beta chains below were found in one sample sequenced in a study of blood T cell repertoires in COVID-19. The method was immunoSEQ multiplex PCR; TCRdb's version includes in-frame clones alone and lacks a portion of them. The sample records some 74,000 clones, approximately 76% being singletons. Sequencing was performed on peripheral blood. The receptors come from a man aged 65 to 85 with active or convalescent COVID-19.

The chain carries TRBV3-1 (or the pseudogene TRBV3-2) and TRBJ2-3, with 8 nucleotides matching TRBD1. This CDR3 has 14 amino acids. CDR1 LGHDT and CDR2 YNNKEL come from the germline V gene (reference sequence). V shed 4 bases, J shed 5 bases, and the junction held 5 bases outside the gene matches. This CDR3 is CASSPRTGIDTQYF. CDR3 bases: TGTGCCAGCAGCCCCAGGACAGGGATAGATACGCAGTATTTT.

The chain is built from TRBV30 and TRBJ1-2; 12 bases match TRBD1. The CDR3 length is 16 residues. Losses at the gene ends were 3 bases for V and 7 bases for J; bases not matched to a gene: 12. CDR1 is GTSNPN, CDR2 SVGIG, per germline (reference sequence). CDR3 residues: CAWSVTGTGGASGYTF. Written as DNA, the CDR3 is TGTGCCTGGAGCGTAACCGGGACAGGGGGCGCGAGTGGCTACACCTTC.

This clone appeared a few times. The rearrangement uses TRBV5-5 and TRBJ2-1, with TRBD1 matching over 7 bases. Trimming at V came to 3 bases and at J to 6 bases, leaving 21 bases not matched to a gene. The CDR3 contains 19 residues. Germline V gene data show CDR1 as SGHKS and CDR2 as YYEKEE (reference sequence). CDR3 DNA sequence: TGTGCCAGCAGCTACCGACAGGGTTCTTCGTTCCTGGGAGTCAATGAGCAGTTCTTC. This gives the protein CASSYRQGSSFLGVNEQFF.

CDR3 DNA sequence: TGCGCCAGCAGCTGGGAGGTGGCAGATACGCAGTATTTT. This codes for CASSWEVADTQYF. The chain is built from TRBV5-1 and TRBJ2-3, with D perhaps TRBD2 (6 bases). Trimming removed 3 bases from V and 4 bases from J, with 9 bases in between. Germline CDR1 reads SGHRS; CDR2 reads YFSETQ. The CDR3 sequence is 13 residues long.

The chain joins TRBV9 to TRBJ1-6, with D perhaps matching TRBD1 (6 bases). Deletions cut 0 bases from V and 8 bases from J, with 12 bases between. Germline CDR1 reads SGDLS; CDR2 reads YYNGEE. The CDR3 runs 15 residues. This CDR3 reads CASSVDGTSDSPLHF. The CDR3 bases are TGTGCCAGCAGCGTAGATGGGACATCAGATTCACCCCTCCACTTT. The variable domain in full, with the rest retrieved from reference TRBV9 and TRBJ1-6, is DSGVTQTPKHLITATGQRVTLRCSPRSGDLSVYWYQQSLDQGLQFLIQYYNGEERAKGNILERFSAQQFPDLHSELNLSSLELGDSALYFCASSVDGTSDSPLHFGNGTRLTVT.

The V gene is TRBV5-1, the J gene TRBJ2-1; 13 bases line up with TRBD2. Germline V CDR1 and CDR2: SGHRS, YFSETQ. The CDR3 is made up of 17 amino acids. With 7 bases clipped from V and 0 bases from J, the junction kept 7 bases outside the gene matches. As DNA, the CDR3 is TGCGCCAGCCGGACTAGCGGGGGAACGAGCTCCTACAATGAGCAGTTCTTC. Protein sequence: CASRTSGGTSSYNEQFF.

The V and J genes are TRBV6-1 and TRBJ1-2; unclear D gene. The CDR3 loop spans 15 amino acids. With 1 base removed from V and 6 bases from J, the gap between germline ends came to 15 bases. Germline CDR1 reads MNHNS; CDR2 reads SASEGT. CDR3 nucleotides: TGTGCCAGCAGTGAAGTAAATGAGGGAAGCAATGGCTACACCTTC. As protein: CASSEVNEGSNGYTF.

V gene TRBV10-2 combines with J gene TRBJ1-2; D is unresolved. The CDR3 loop spans 14 amino acids. V was cut by 3 bases and J by 3 bases, with 11 bases left in between. Germline V CDR1 and CDR2: WSHSY, SAAADI. CDR3 coding DNA: TGCGCCAGCAGTGACAGGCCTATCGACTATGGCTACACCTTC. Its translation is CASSDRPIDYGYTF.

The V gene is TRBV5-1, the J gene TRBJ1-4; D perhaps matches TRBD1 (5 bases). Germline CDR1 is SGHRS and CDR2 is YFSETQ. V shed 5 bases and J shed 3 bases, with 11 bases lying between them. The CDR3 spans 14 residues. DNA of the CDR3: TGCGCCAGCAGTACGCGGGACTCTAATGAAAAACTGTTTTTT. Translated, it gives CASSTRDSNEKLFF.

The CDR3 spells CASKQELNTEAFF. CDR3 bases: TGTGCCAGCAAACAGGAACTGAACACTGAAGCTTTCTTT. This chain uses TRBV2 with TRBJ1-1, with TRBD1 as a possible D gene (5 bases). Trimming took 7 bases from V and 0 from J, leaving 9 bases between them. The CDR3 covers 13 residues. The germline gives CDR1 SNHLY, CDR2 FYNNEI.

The table lists this clone with a few counts. The chain has TRBV12-5 and TRBJ1-5; 7 bases line up with TRBD1. The V gene's germline CDR1 is LGHNT and CDR2 FRNRAP. The CDR3 runs 14 residues. Trimming took 8 bases from V and 3 from J; bases not matched to a gene: 7. The CDR3 DNA reads as TGTGCTAGTAGTCCCGGGACAGACAATCAGCCCCAGCATTTT. Residues: CASSPGTDNQPQHF.

V gene TRBV7-2 combines with J gene TRBJ1-1; maybe TRBD1 (6 bases). Deletions cut 5 bases from V and 4 bases from J, with 17 bases between. This CDR3 has 15 residues. Germline CDR1 and CDR2: SGHTA and FQGNSA. The CDR3 DNA is TGTGCCAGCAGCATCCGAACAGGGAGGGGCACTGAAGCTTTCTTT. Translation gives CASSIRTGRGTEAFF.

On this clone: The sample contains more than one DNA sequence encoding this CDR3. J is TRBJ2-3 and V is TRBV9; possible D gene TRBD2, 5 bases. The CDR3 length is 16 residues. Germline-derived CDR1 and CDR2 are SGDLS and YYNGEE. Deletions cut 2 bases from V and 0 bases from J, with 13 bases between. This CDR3 reads CASSVGTGSSTDTQYF. CDR3 DNA sequence: TGTGCCAGCAGCGTGGGAACGGGGTCTAGCACAGATACGCAGTATTTT.

The gene calls are TRBV29-1 and TRBJ1-1, with 12 bases lining up with TRBD1. CDR3 length: 13 residues. V lost 5 bases and J lost 6; bases outside the gene matches: 4. In germline, CDR1 is SQVTM, CDR2 ANQGSEA. The CDR3 region has the DNA TGCAGCGTTTGGGACAGGGGGCTTTCTGAAGCTTTCTTT. Translation: CSVWDRGLSEAFF.

The rearrangement joins TRBV28 to TRBJ1-5; D call uncertain. With 6 bases removed from V and 3 bases from J, the gap between germline ends came to 6 bases. Germline values: CDR1 MDHEN, CDR2 SYDVKM. This CDR3 has 12 residues. The CDR3 DNA is TGTGCCAGCAGGAGTTCCAATCAGCCCCAGCATTTT. This gives the protein CASRSSNQPQHF.

A remark on this clone: The sample contains more than one DNA sequence encoding this CDR3. The chain carries TRBV5-6 and TRBJ1-2; the match to TRBD1 covers 8 bases. CDR3 length: 12 amino acids. Trimming at V came to 4 bases and at J to 7 bases, leaving 3 bases not matched to a gene. The germline CDR1 and CDR2 sequences are SGHDT and YYEEEE. For the CDR3, the DNA is TGTGCCAGCAGCCTTGACAGGGGTGGCTACACCTTC. Residues: CASSLDRGGYTF.

The genes are TRBV15 and TRBJ1-1, with 7 nucleotides matching TRBD1. Unmatched junction bases numbered 6, after V lost 1 base and J lost 4 bases. Germline CDR1 is LNHNV and CDR2 is YYDKDF (reference sequence). The CDR3 consists of 15 residues. The CDR3 is CATSRGTQGVTEAFF. CDR3 nucleotides: TGTGCCACCAGCAGAGGGACGCAGGGGGTCACTGAAGCTTTCTTT.

This chain uses TRBV28 with TRBJ1-5; no clear D. Trimming removed 5 bases from V and 3 bases from J, with 5 bases in between. The germline gives CDR1 MDHEN, CDR2 SYDVKM. The CDR3 consists of 12 residues. The CDR3 nucleotides read TGTGCCAGCAGTCTAAACAATCAGCCCCAGCATTTT. This codes for CASSLNNQPQHF.

This clone came up once. The V gene is TRBV18, the J gene TRBJ2-2; perhaps TRBD1 as D (5 bases). The CDR3 spans 16 residues. The V end lost 3 bases, the J end lost 3 bases, and 14 bases lay between the germline ends. CDR1 KGHSH and CDR2 LQKENI come from the germline V gene. CDR3 DNA sequence: TGTGCCAGCTCACCCCTGGGAAGGGGCGACACCGGGGAGCTGTTTTTT. This gives the protein CASSPLGRGDTGELFF.